These 21 T cell receptor beta chains were sequenced from one sample in a study of cytomegalovirus exposure and HLA in healthy donors. Primers for the PCR totalled 60 Vbeta and 13 Jbeta. Profiled with immunoSEQ multiplex PCR; TCRdb holds only in-frame clones, not every one. The sample yields approximately 200,000 clones, 85% seen once. Sequenced sample: PBMCs. The source is a human donor in good health.

This chain uses TRBV5-4 with TRBJ1-5; 7 positions match TRBD1. The CDR3 covers 15 residues. J was trimmed by 6 bases and V by 0 bases; bases with no gene match: 6. Germline V CDR1 and CDR2: SGHNT, YYREEE (reference sequence). The CDR3 bases are TGTGCCAGCAGCTTGGACAGGGGAAGGGGTCAGCCCCAGCATTTT. This encodes CASSLDRGRGQPQHF.

The rearrangement links TRBV6-1 to TRBJ2-7; tentative D call: TRBD1 (5 bases). Germline V lookup: CDR1 MNHNS, CDR2 SASEGT. V was shortened by 6 bases and J by 4 bases, with 10 bases between the two germline ends. The CDR3 contains 12 residues. The chain's CDR3 is CASRRQNYEQYF. The CDR3 nucleotides read TGTGCCAGCAGAAGACAGAATTACGAGCAGTACTTC.

This chain connects TRBV4-1 to TRBJ2-3, with 9 bases fitting TRBD2. This CDR3 region has 17 residues. The V gene end was trimmed by 4 bases and the J gene end by 1 base; junction bases not matched to a gene: 9. Germline-derived CDR1 and CDR2 are MGHRA and YSYEKL. The CDR3 loop reads CASSPGAREGGTDTQYF. CDR3 bases: TGCGCCAGCAGCCCCGGTGCGCGGGAGGGGGGCACAGATACGCAGTATTTT.

This chain joins TRBV5-1 and TRBJ1-4, with TRBD1 matching 8 bases. Germline CDR1 and CDR2: SGHRS and YFSETQ. The CDR3 totals 15 residues. Trimming took 4 bases from V and 5 from J; bases not matched to a gene: 7. The DNA for the CDR3 is TGCGCCAGCAGCCCCGGACAGGGAAGAAATGAAAAACTGTTTTTT. It yields the protein CASSPGQGRNEKLFF.

This chain joins TRBV30 and TRBJ2-1, with 12 bases matching TRBD2. This CDR3 region has 14 residues. Germline V CDR1 and CDR2: GTSNPN, SVGIG (reference sequence). Trimming took 1 base from V and 7 from J; bases not matched to a gene: 2. The CDR3 DNA is TGTGCCTGGAGTGCCCTAGCGGGAGGGAATGAGCAGTTCTTC. This encodes CAWSALAGGNEQFF.

The rearrangement uses TRBV18 and TRBJ2-7; the match to TRBD2 covers 10 bases. CDR1 is KGHSH and CDR2 is LQKENI in the germline V gene. The junction had 7 bases not matched to a gene; V was cut back by 6 bases and J by 5 bases. The CDR3 covers 14 residues. CDR3 sequence: CASSGTSVLDEQYF. For the CDR3, the DNA is TGTGCCAGCTCGGGGACTAGCGTTCTGGACGAGCAGTACTTC.

This sequence joins TRBV7-2 and TRBJ2-5; 8 bases align to TRBD2. J was trimmed by 5 bases and V by 3 bases; bases with no gene match: 5. This CDR3 comprises 14 residues. Germline CDR1 reads SGHTA; CDR2 reads FQGNSA. CDR3 sequence: CASSLRGAGETQYF. As DNA, the CDR3 is TGTGCCAGCAGCTTGCGGGGGGCGGGGGAGACCCAGTACTTC.

The chain has TRBV5-1 and TRBJ1-2, with D tentatively TRBD1 (5 bases). This CDR3 has 12 residues. Germline V lookup: CDR1 SGHRS, CDR2 YFSETQ. V lost 1 base, J lost 4 bases, and 5 bases lay in between. DNA of the CDR3: TGCGCCAGCAGCTTGCAGGGCTATGGCTACACCTTC. It encodes CASSLQGYGYTF.

The chain couples TRBV5-1 to TRBJ2-5, with D hard to call. V lost 2 bases and J lost 2, with 16 bases in between. Germline V gives CDR1 SGHRS, CDR2 YFSETQ. The CDR3 runs to 16 residues. The CDR3 region has the DNA TGCGCCAGCAGCTTAGGTTATTCTGGCAGGCAAGAGACCCAGTACTTC. Amino acids: CASSLGYSGRQETQYF.

V is TRBV28 and J is TRBJ2-7; TRBD1 is a possible D gene (6 bases). The V end lost 2 bases, the J end lost 3 bases, and 14 bases lay between the germline ends. In germline, CDR1 is MDHEN, CDR2 SYDVKM. There are 15 residues in the CDR3. CDR3 DNA sequence: TGTGCCAGCAGTTTACCAGGGGACCTACTCTACGAGCAGTACTTC. The encoded protein is CASSLPGDLLYEQYF.

This sequence joins TRBV9 and TRBJ2-1; TRBD1 aligns across 9 bases. Germline lookup yields CDR1 SGDLS and CDR2 YYNGEE. Unmatched junction bases numbered 9, after V lost 3 bases and J lost 5 bases. CDR3 length: 16 residues. CDR3 sequence reads: CASSAEGTGFDNEQFF. The CDR3 coding sequence is TGTGCCAGCAGCGCCGAAGGGACAGGGTTTGACAATGAGCAGTTCTTC.

The chain combines TRBV5-8 with TRBJ1-2; perhaps TRBD1 as D (5 bases). The CDR3 sequence is 16 residues long. The V and J ends lost 5 bases and 3 bases respectively, with 20 bases between them. Germline CDR1 and CDR2: SGHTS and YDEGEE. For the CDR3, the DNA is TGTGCCAGCAGGATCAGAGGTCGGGGGTCTGACTATGGCTACACCTTC. This codes for CASRIRGRGSDYGYTF.

This clone was observed a few times. V gene TRBV4-1 combines with J gene TRBJ2-4, with D perhaps matching TRBD1 (5 bases). CDR3 length: 15 amino acids. Trimming removed 5 bases from V and 0 bases from J, with 11 bases in between. Germline lookup yields CDR1 MGHRA and CDR2 YSYEKL. CDR3 in amino acids: CASSRGNSAKNIQYF. CDR3 sequence (DNA): TGCGCCAGCAGCAGGGGAAACTCAGCCAAAAACATTCAGTACTTC.

The CDR3 reads CASSITGADTEAFF. The CDR3 nucleotides read TGCGCCAGCAGCATAACAGGGGCGGACACTGAAGCTTTCTTT. V usage is TRBV5-1 and J usage is TRBJ1-1; 7 bases agree with TRBD1. This CDR3 has 14 residues. Germline V CDR1 and CDR2: SGHRS, YFSETQ. V lost 4 bases, J lost 3 bases, and 6 bases stayed unmatched.

The chain links TRBV6-5 to TRBJ2-2; TRBD1 might be the D (5 bases). Germline V gives CDR1 MNHEY, CDR2 SVGAGI. Trimming took 7 bases from V and 3 from J, leaving 9 bases between them. This CDR3 region has 13 residues. The CDR3, as DNA: TGTGCCAGCAAGGGGTTCGACACCGGGGAGCTGTTTTTT. This sequence encodes CASKGFDTGELFF.

The chain has TRBV27 and TRBJ2-3; TRBD2 agrees at 9 bases. Germline values: CDR1 MNHEY, CDR2 SMNVEV (reference sequence). Losses at the gene ends were 6 bases for V and 7 bases for J; bases not matched to a gene: 8. CDR3 length: 14 residues. In DNA, the CDR3 is TGTGCCAGCAGCGTAGCGGGAGTGCGGAATACGCAGTATTTT. This gives the protein CASSVAGVRNTQYF.

This clone was seen only a few times. This chain's CDR3 is CASSEGTSGYNEQFF. Here the CDR3 DNA reads TGTGCCAGCAGTGAAGGGACTAGCGGATACAATGAGCAGTTCTTC. The chain is built from TRBV6-1 and TRBJ2-1; 10 bases are shared with TRBD2. Unmatched junction bases numbered 1, after V lost 1 base and J lost 4 bases. This CDR3 is built from 15 residues. In germline, CDR1 is MNHNS, CDR2 SASEGT.

V is TRBV19 and J is TRBJ1-1; D possibly corresponds to TRBD1 (5 bases). With 1 base removed from V and 4 bases from J, the gap between germline ends came to 13 bases. The CDR3 consists of 15 residues. Looked up from germline, CDR1 is LNHDA and CDR2 is SQIVND (reference sequence). The DNA for the CDR3 is TGTGCCAGTAGTATAGTAGGCCAGGGCGGCACTGAAGCTTTCTTT. As protein: CASSIVGQGGTEAFF.

This clone was detected once. This chain joins TRBV4-2 and TRBJ2-3; possible D gene TRBD2, 5 bases. Germline V CDR1 and CDR2: LGHNA, YNFKEQ. The CDR3 length is 14 residues. V lost 1 base to trimming and J lost 8 bases, with 13 bases between them. The CDR3 DNA reads as TGTGCCAGCAGCCAAGGAGGGCAGTTGGGTACGCAGTATTTT. Protein product: CASSQGGQLGTQYF.

V is TRBV6-6 and J is TRBJ2-2; 11 bases agree with TRBD2. The CDR3 is made up of 15 amino acids. V was pared by 5 bases and J by 6 bases, with 5 bases of the junction left unmatched. In germline, CDR1 is MNHNY, CDR2 SVGAGI (reference sequence). The CDR3 nucleotides read TGTGCCAGCAGTGCCCTTAGCGGGAGGGCCGGGGAGCTGTTTTTT. Amino acid sequence: CASSALSGRAGELFF.

This chain links TRBV19 with TRBJ1-3; D possibly corresponds to TRBD1 (6 bases). The germline CDR1 and CDR2 sequences are LNHDA and SQIVND (reference sequence). This CDR3 region has 15 residues. V dropped 2 bases and J dropped 0 bases, with 8 bases sitting between them. CDR3 sequence: CASSIMGHSGNTIYF. The CDR3 region has the DNA TGTGCCAGTAGTATAATGGGACACTCTGGAAACACCATATATTTT.